This T cell receptor (beta chain) was identified in a study of T cell changes during pregnancy in multiple sclerosis. The method was immunoSEQ multiplex PCR; TCRdb's version includes in-frame clones alone and lacks a portion of them. The sample has about 80,000 clones; about 91% are singletons. Of note for this clone: An end of the junction does not agree with germline; a read error may underlie this.

CDR3 size: 15 residues. Germline CDR1 reads SSHAT; CDR2 reads FNYEAQ (reference sequence). The chain joins TRBV7-7 to TRBJ2-5; TRBD2 agrees at 7 bases. The clonotype comes from a female donor with multiple sclerosis, enrolled in a pregnancy study. The sample was peripheral blood, taken before pregnancy. For the CDR3, the DNA is TGTGCTAGCAGCCAGACTAGCTGGGGACAAGAGACCCAGTACTTC. The encoded protein is CASSQTSWGQETQYF.